This T cell receptor (beta chain) emerged from a study of blood T cell repertoires in COVID-19. Study as a whole: In each case, the material was cDNA or gDNA derived from T cells, B-cell-depleted T cells, or PBMCs.

This CDR3 spans 18 amino acids. The V gene end was trimmed by 4 bases and the J gene end by 4 bases; junction bases not matched to a gene: 9. Germline values: CDR1 SGHTA, CDR2 FQGNSA. Profiled with immunoSEQ multiplex PCR; TCRdb holds only in-frame clones, not every one. This table holds approximately 340,000 clones, roughly nine tenths found once. The chain joins TRBV7-2 to TRBJ2-6, with TRBD1 matching 11 bases. Material: PBMCs or T cells enriched from blood (not recorded which). The receptor was isolated from a woman in her thirties or forties who had been exposed to COVID-19. The CDR3 DNA is TGTGCCAGCAGCTACCGGACAGGGGGCGGGTCGGGGGCCAACGTCCTGACTTTC. Encoded protein: CASSYRTGGGSGANVLTF. The full variable domain, with the rest looked up from reference TRBV7-2 and TRBJ2-6, is GAGVSQSPSNKVTEKGKDVELRCDPISGHTALYWYRQSLGQGLEFLIYFQGNSAPDKSGLPSDRFSAERTGGSVSTLTIQRTQQEDSAVYLCASSYRTGGGSGANVLTFGAGSRLTVL.